This T cell receptor (beta chain) comes out of a study of radiotherapy plus CTLA-4 blockade in lung cancer. TCRdb keeps only in-frame clones here, not all; method: immunoSEQ multiplex PCR. The repertoire holds about 51,000 clones, with roughly 77% as singletons. Germline CDR1 and CDR2: SEHNR and FQNEAQ (reference sequence). CDR3 length: 15 residues. V lost 2 bases and J 0 bases, leaving 10 bases between the germline ends. Specimen: peripheral blood, collected from a patient treated with radiotherapy plus ipilimumab. This clonotype was sampled from a human donor with non-small cell lung cancer who had a complete response to radiotherapy plus ipilimumab. V and J are TRBV7-9 and TRBJ1-2; D possibly corresponds to TRBD1 (5 bases). The CDR3 is CASSLHQGSNYGYTF. Here the CDR3 DNA reads TGTGCCAGCAGCTTACATCAGGGATCTAACTATGGCTACACCTTC.